One and the same sample provided the 27 T cell receptor beta chains below, sequenced in a study of blood T cells in healthy people across ages (dated by TCRdb to about 2015). Library preparation was by 5' RACE. The sequencer was an Illumina HiSeq 2500. A second PCR of about 7 to 12 cycles was performed with a sample-barcoded 5' primer and a J-beta primer mix. In TCRdb, the public reads were trimmed at Q25 with fastp and aligned with MiXCR, with productive beta chains retained. Each record represents a unique CDR3 protein, reported with the most common genes and DNA among its rows. The sample table shows 650,000 to 800,000 distinct CDR3 sequences, and around 42% are seen once. The ten largest clones take up around 21% of the sample. Specimen: blood. The receptor source for this set is a man aged 60 to 75 in good health.

The chain links TRBV27 to TRBJ2-1, with 9 bases matching TRBD1. In germline, CDR1 is MNHEY, CDR2 SMNVEV (reference sequence). This CDR3 is built from 15 residues. Germline trimming cut 5 bases from V and 7 bases from J; bases unmatched to any gene: 9. CDR3 amino acids: CASSPRTGVLNEQFF. CDR3 sequence (DNA): TGTGCCAGCAGTCCGCGGACAGGGGTGCTGAATGAGCAGTTCTTC.

The V call is TRBV12-3 or TRBV12-4, the J call TRBJ2-7, with 9 bases fitting TRBD1. The CDR3 spans 16 residues. V gave up 4 bases and J gave up 6 bases; unmatched junction bases: 13. CDR3 loop: CASSSSRTRDRAEQYF. The CDR3 region has the DNA TGTGCCAGCAGTTCGAGCCGAACCCGGGACAGGGCCGAGCAGTACTTC.

V and J are TRBV12-3 or TRBV12-4 and TRBJ2-7; TRBD1 agrees at 8 bases. V lost 4 bases to trimming and J lost 3 bases; unmatched junction nucleotides: 5. The CDR3 length is 14 residues. The CDR3 here is CASSSGGPFYEQYF. CDR3 DNA: TGTGCCAGCAGTTCAGGGGGCCCGTTCTACGAGCAGTACTTC.

This clonotype showed up many times. The V call is TRBV9, the J call TRBJ2-3; D gene ambiguous. Germline CDR1 and CDR2: SGDLS and YYNGEE. Trimming removed 4 bases at V and 1 base at J, with 10 bases between. This CDR3 is 14 amino acids long. The CDR3 nucleotides are TGTGCCAGCAGCAGGGAACTGGGCACAGATACGCAGTATTTT. Translating gives CASSRELGTDTQYF. Based on the CDR3 plus reference TRBV9 and TRBJ2-3, the full variable domain is DSGVTQTPKHLITATGQRVTLRCSPRSGDLSVYWYQQSLDQGLQFLIQYYNGEERAKGNILERFSAQQFPDLHSELNLSSLELGDSALYFCASSRELGTDTQYFGPGTRLTVL.

V is TRBV27 and J is TRBJ2-5, with D unresolved. Trimming removed 2 bases from V and 2 bases from J, with 9 bases in between. The CDR3 extends over 14 amino acids. Germline values: CDR1 MNHEY, CDR2 SMNVEV (reference sequence). The CDR3 region has the DNA TGTGCCAGCAGTTTACTACAGCGACAAGAGACCCAGTACTTC. It yields the protein CASSLLQRQETQYF.

The chain combines TRBV5-1 with TRBJ2-7; D possibly matches TRBD1 or TRBD2 (5 bases each). V was shortened by 2 bases and J by 4 bases, with 13 bases between the two germline ends. The CDR3 length is 14 residues. The germline CDR1 and CDR2 sequences are SGHRS and YFSETQ. The CDR3 region is CASSLEGNLYEQYF. The CDR3 DNA follows: TGCGCCAGCAGCTTAGAGGGGAACCTATACGAGCAGTACTTC. Based on the CDR3 plus reference TRBV5-1 and TRBJ2-7, the full variable domain is KAGVTQTPRYLIKTRGQQVTLSCSPISGHRSVSWYQQTPGQGLQFLFEYFSETQRNKGNFPGRFSGRQFSNSRSEMNVSTLELGDSALYLCASSLEGNLYEQYFGPGTRLTVT.

This clonotype was picked up one time. The chain links TRBV25-1 to TRBJ1-3; perhaps TRBD1 as D (6 bases). The germline gives CDR1 MGHDK, CDR2 SYGVNS. Trimming shortened V by 1 base and J by 4 bases, and 11 bases separated the two germline ends. There are 15 residues in the CDR3. The CDR3 coding sequence is TGTGCCAGCAGTGAATTTCTGGGGGCCGGAAACACCATATATTTT. It codes for CASSEFLGAGNTIYF.

The chain recombines TRBV18 with TRBJ2-1, with a weak D call TRBD1 (6 bases). CDR1 is KGHSH and CDR2 is LQKENI in the germline V gene. CDR3 length: 16 residues. V was trimmed by 3 bases and J by 6 bases, leaving 18 bases between them. The chain's CDR3 is CASSPWGQGIINEQFF. The CDR3 nucleotides read TGTGCCAGCTCACCGTGGGGCCAGGGGATAATCAATGAGCAGTTCTTC. The complete variable domain, with remaining parts taken from reference TRBV18 and TRBJ2-1, reads NAGVMQNPRHLVRRRGQEARLRCSPMKGHSHVYWYRQLPEEGLKFMVYLQKENIIDESGMPKERFSAEFPKEGPSILRIQQVVRGDSAAYFCASSPWGQGIINEQFFGPGTRLTVL.

Concerning this clonotype: A junction end diverges from the germline sequence, so it may reflect a read error. The chain is built from TRBV5-1 and TRBJ2-7, with a tentative D call TRBD2 (7 bases). The CDR3 contains 18 residues. CDR1 and CDR2 (germline): SGHRS, YFSETQ. CDR3 protein: CASSLEPQGRGKYYGQYF. The CDR3 nucleotides are TGCGCCAGCAGCTTGGAACCCCAGGGGAGGGGAAAATACTACGGGCAGTACTTC.

V usage is TRBV19 and J usage is TRBJ2-7; 7 nucleotides line up with TRBD1. J lost 5 bases, V lost 4 bases, and 11 bases had no gene match. The CDR3 extends over 15 amino acids. Germline CDR1 reads LNHDA; CDR2 reads SQIVND (reference sequence). CDR3 DNA: TGTGCCAGTAGTACCGACAGGGTCGTTGGGGACGAGCAGTACTTC. It is translated as CASSTDRVVGDEQYF.

This clonotype was seen only a few times. An end of the junction does not agree with germline; a read error may underlie this. The chain links TRBV12-3 or TRBV12-4 to TRBJ1-4, with D maybe TRBD1 (6 bases). CDR3 size: 14 residues. CDR3 sequence: CASSSRDMIEKRFF. The CDR3 bases are TGTGCCAGCAGTTCCCGGGACATGATTGAAAAACGGTTTTTT.

This clonotype has more than one count but fewer than ten. The chain combines TRBV4-3 with TRBJ2-7; 12 bases agree with TRBD2. Looked up from germline, CDR1 is LGHNA and CDR2 is YSLEER. The CDR3 runs to 15 residues. V shed 3 bases and J 4 bases; nucleotides not matched to a gene: 4. The chain's CDR3 is CASSQSSGGAYEQYF. Here the CDR3 DNA reads TGCGCCAGCAGCCAGTCTAGCGGGGGGGCGTACGAGCAGTACTTC.

The chain recombines TRBV29-1 with TRBJ2-5; a possible D gene is TRBD2 (7 bases). The germline gives CDR1 SQVTM, CDR2 ANQGSEA. The CDR3 is 15 residues long. The CDR3 DNA sequence: TGCGGCGGGGCCAGGGGAAAGTCACCTCGGGAGGCCCAGTACTTC. Translation: CGGARGKSPREAQYF.

Many counts were recorded for this clonotype. V is TRBV7-2 and J is TRBJ2-4; TRBD2 agrees at 12 bases. Trimming removed 5 bases from V and 8 bases from J; junction bases left unmatched: 4. Germline V gene sequence: CDR1 SGHTA, CDR2 FQGNSA. The CDR3 is made up of 14 amino acids. CDR3: CASSPSGGEHIQYF. The CDR3, as DNA: TGTGCCAGCAGCCCTAGCGGGGGGGAGCACATTCAGTACTTC.

The V gene is TRBV4-1, the J gene TRBJ2-2; 9 positions agree with TRBD1. J gave up 9 bases and V 1 base, and 3 bases lay outside the gene matches. This CDR3 region has 14 residues. CDR1 and CDR2 from the germline V gene are MGHRA and YSYEKL. The CDR3, as DNA: TGCGCCAGCAGCCAAGGGGACAGGGAAAGGGAGCTGTTTTTT. It yields the protein CASSQGDRERELFF.

J is TRBJ2-7 and V is TRBV4-2; 7 nucleotides align to TRBD2. Germline V gene sequence: CDR1 LGHNA, CDR2 YNFKEQ. The CDR3 sequence is 16 residues long. V was pared by 0 bases and J by 0 bases, with 5 bases of the junction left unmatched. CDR3 sequence reads: CASSQETSSRSYEQYF. CDR3 in DNA: TGTGCCAGCAGCCAAGAGACTAGCTCGCGCTCCTACGAGCAGTACTTC.

This clonotype was seen only a few times. The chain links TRBV28 to TRBJ2-5; D possibly corresponds to TRBD1 (5 bases). The J call may be mistaken, given a closer DNA end match to TRBJ2-7. The CDR3 consists of 15 residues. In germline, CDR1 is MDHEN, CDR2 SYDVKM. CDR3 coding DNA: TGTGCCAGCAGTTCCATTCAGGGTACCCCCTACGAGCAGTACTTC. It specifies CASSSIQGTPYEQYF.

The chain carries TRBV6-5 and TRBJ2-4; TRBD1 matches at 7 bases. The junction had 12 bases not matched to a gene; V was cut back by 6 bases and J by 4 bases. Germline assignment: CDR1 MNHEY and CDR2 SVGAGI. The CDR3 totals 16 residues. The CDR3, as DNA: TGTGCCAGCAGGGGCGTGAGGACAGGCAATAAAAACATTCAGTACTTC. Amino acids: CASRGVRTGNKNIQYF.

This clonotype was counted between two and nine times. The chain recombines TRBV27 with TRBJ2-4, with D possibly matching TRBD2 (5 bases). V was cut by 2 bases and J by 0 bases, with 11 bases left in between. This CDR3 comprises 16 residues. In germline, CDR1 is MNHEY, CDR2 SMNVEV (reference sequence). The CDR3 is CASSLRGNIAKNIQYF. The CDR3 coding sequence is TGTGCCAGCAGTTTACGGGGAAACATAGCCAAAAACATTCAGTACTTC.

The V and J genes are TRBV3-1 and TRBJ1-1; D ambiguous. The V end was cut by 0 bases, the J end by 0 bases, with 11 bases between. CDR1 is LGHDT and CDR2 is YNNKEL in the germline V gene (reference sequence). The CDR3 is 16 amino acids. CDR3 nucleotides: TGTGCCAGCAGCCAAGATCATCGGGGATTGAACACTGAAGCTTTCTTT. Translated: CASSQDHRGLNTEAFF. The entire variable domain, with the rest obtained from reference TRBV3-1 and TRBJ1-1, is as follows: DTAVSQTPKYLVTQMGNDKSIKCEQNLGHDTMYWYKQDSKKFLKIMFSYNNKELIINETVPNRFSPKSPDKAHLNLHINSLELGDSAVYFCASSQDHRGLNTEAFFGQGTRLTVV.

Turning to this clonotype: One junction end disagrees with the germline gene, perhaps due to a read error. J is TRBJ2-6 and V is TRBV6-5; no firm D call. Germline V CDR1 and CDR2: MNHEY, SVGAGI. This CDR3 region has 17 residues. The CDR3 DNA follows: TGTGTCAGCAGTTACTCGTATGGGGTATCTGGGGCCAACGTCCTGACTTTC. Translation gives CVSSYSYGVSGANVLTF.

This clonotype was recorded a few times. The chain carries TRBV29-1 and TRBJ1-1, with D possibly being TRBD1 (5 bases). Germline V gives CDR1 SQVTM, CDR2 ANQGSEA. V was cut by 6 bases and J by 6 bases, with 20 bases left in between. The CDR3 contains 14 residues. The CDR3 region is CSVDGGQGLAEAFF. Written as DNA, the CDR3 is TGCAGCGTCGACGGTGGGCAGGGTTTGGCTGAAGCTTTCTTT.

The rearrangement uses TRBV6-2 or TRBV6-3 and TRBJ2-5; 9 bases agree with TRBD2. Trimming at V came to 2 bases and at J to 5 bases, leaving 18 bases not matched to a gene. This CDR3 has 19 residues. The germline CDR1 and CDR2 sequences are MNHEY and SVGEGT. The CDR3 here is CASSYKTGSSGKSAETQYF. The CDR3, as DNA: TGTGCCAGCAGTTACAAGACCGGTTCTAGCGGGAAATCTGCTGAGACCCAGTACTTC.

In nucleotides, the CDR3 is TGCGCCAGCAGCTTTGGAGAAGCCAAAAACATTCAGTACTTC. It translates to CASSFGEAKNIQYF. V is TRBV5-1 and J is TRBJ2-4; D is undetermined. The CDR3 runs 14 residues. Trimming took off 2 bases at V and 0 bases at J, with 6 bases between the two ends. Germline-derived CDR1 and CDR2 are SGHRS and YFSETQ.

The CDR3 nucleotides read TGTGCCAGCAGCGCCGGGACGGTCGCCTACGAGCAGTACTTC. Translating gives CASSAGTVAYEQYF. V and J are TRBV9 and TRBJ2-7; D is possibly TRBD1 or TRBD2 (5 bases each). This CDR3 is built from 14 residues. Germline loops: CDR1 SGDLS, CDR2 YYNGEE. V dropped 3 bases and J dropped 2 bases, with 12 bases sitting between them.

The chain is built from TRBV7-2 and TRBJ2-5; D might be TRBD1 or TRBD2, each matching 7 bases. Germline CDR1 SGHTA, CDR2 FQGNSA. Trimming removed 5 bases at V and 1 base at J, with 11 bases between. The CDR3 has 14 amino acids. CDR3 sequence: CASSQGGTQETQYF. The CDR3 coding sequence is TGTGCCAGCAGCCAGGGGGGGACCCAAGAGACCCAGTACTTC.

This clonotype was picked up many times. The V gene is TRBV20-1, the J gene TRBJ2-1, with 7 bases fitting TRBD2. The CDR3 contains 14 residues. The trim removed 1 base at V and 7 bases at J, leaving 7 bases unmatched. Germline CDR1 is DFQATT and CDR2 is SNEGSKA (reference sequence). The DNA for the CDR3 is TGCAGTGCTAGAGGCTGGGACGGGGGGAATGAGCAGTTCTTC. This encodes CSARGWDGGNEQFF.